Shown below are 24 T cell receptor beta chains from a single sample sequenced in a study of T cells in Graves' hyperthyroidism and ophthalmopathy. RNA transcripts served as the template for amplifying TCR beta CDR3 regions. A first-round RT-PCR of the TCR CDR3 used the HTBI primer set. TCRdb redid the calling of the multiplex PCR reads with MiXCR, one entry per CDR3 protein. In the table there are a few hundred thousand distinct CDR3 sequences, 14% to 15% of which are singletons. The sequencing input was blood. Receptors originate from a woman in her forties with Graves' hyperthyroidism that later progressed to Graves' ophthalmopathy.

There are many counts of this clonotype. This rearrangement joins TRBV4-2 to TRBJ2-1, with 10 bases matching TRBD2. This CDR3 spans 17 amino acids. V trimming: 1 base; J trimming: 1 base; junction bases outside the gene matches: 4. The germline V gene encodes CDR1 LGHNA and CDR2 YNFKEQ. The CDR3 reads CASSQGVLAGSYNEQFF. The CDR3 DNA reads TGTGCCAGCAGCCAAGGGGTACTAGCGGGATCCTACAATGAGCAGTTCTTC.

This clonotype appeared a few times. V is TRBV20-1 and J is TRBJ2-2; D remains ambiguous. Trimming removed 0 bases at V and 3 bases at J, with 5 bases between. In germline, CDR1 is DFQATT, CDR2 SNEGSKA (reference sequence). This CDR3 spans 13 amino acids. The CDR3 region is CSARDLYTGELFF. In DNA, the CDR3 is TGCAGTGCTAGAGACCTATACACCGGGGAGCTGTTTTTT.

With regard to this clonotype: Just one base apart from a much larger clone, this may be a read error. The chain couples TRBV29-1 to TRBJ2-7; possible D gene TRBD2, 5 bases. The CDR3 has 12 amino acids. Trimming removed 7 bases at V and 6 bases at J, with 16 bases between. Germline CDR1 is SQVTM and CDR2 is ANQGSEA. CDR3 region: CSAGSGGGEQYF. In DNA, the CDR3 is TGCAGCGCGGGGAGTGGAGGCGGCGAGCAGTACTTC.

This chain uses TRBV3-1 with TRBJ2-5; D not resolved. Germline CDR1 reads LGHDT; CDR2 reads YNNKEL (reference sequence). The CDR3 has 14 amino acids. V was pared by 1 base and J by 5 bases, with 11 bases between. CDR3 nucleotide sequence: TGTGCCAGCAGCCAAGGTCAAAGACGGGAGACCCAGTACTTC. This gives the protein CASSQGQRRETQYF.

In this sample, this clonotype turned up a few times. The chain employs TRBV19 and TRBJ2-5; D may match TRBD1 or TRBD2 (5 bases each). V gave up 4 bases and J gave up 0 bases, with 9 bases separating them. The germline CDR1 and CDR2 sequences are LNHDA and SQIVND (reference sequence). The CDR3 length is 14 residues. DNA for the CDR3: TGTGCCAGTAGTAGACCGGGACACCAAGAGACCCAGTACTTC. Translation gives CASSRPGHQETQYF.

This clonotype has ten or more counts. CDR3 loop: CASSSFRAPGREGLACEQFF. For the CDR3, the DNA is TGTGCCAGCAGTTCTTTCAGGGCACCTGGAAGGGAGGGGCTCGCGTGTGAGCAGTTCTTC. V gene TRBV28 combines with J gene TRBJ2-1, with TRBD2 identical over 7 bases. J lost 9 bases, V lost 4 bases, and 27 bases had no gene match. This CDR3 contains 20 residues. Germline CDR1 and CDR2: MDHEN and SYDVKM.

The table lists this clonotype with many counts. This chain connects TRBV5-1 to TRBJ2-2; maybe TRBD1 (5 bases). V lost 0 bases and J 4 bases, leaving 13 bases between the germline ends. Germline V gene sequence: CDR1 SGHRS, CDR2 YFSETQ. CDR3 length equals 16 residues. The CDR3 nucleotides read TGCGCCAGCAGCTTGGCCCCCCGAAGGGGCACCGGGGAGCTGTTTTTT. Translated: CASSLAPRRGTGELFF.

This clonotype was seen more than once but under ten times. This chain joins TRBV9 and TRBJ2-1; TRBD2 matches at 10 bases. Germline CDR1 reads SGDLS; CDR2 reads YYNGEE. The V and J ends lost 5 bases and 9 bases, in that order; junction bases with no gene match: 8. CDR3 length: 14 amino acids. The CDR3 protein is CASRRTSGPSEQFF. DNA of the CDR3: TGTGCCAGCAGACGGACTAGCGGTCCCAGTGAGCAGTTCTTC.

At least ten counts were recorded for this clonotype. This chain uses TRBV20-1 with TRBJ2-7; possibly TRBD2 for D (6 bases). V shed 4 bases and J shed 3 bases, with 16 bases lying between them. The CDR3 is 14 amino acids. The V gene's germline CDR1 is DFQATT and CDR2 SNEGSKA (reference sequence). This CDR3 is CSATLARRDYEQYF. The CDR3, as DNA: TGCAGTGCTACCCTAGCGAGGAGGGACTACGAGCAGTACTTC.

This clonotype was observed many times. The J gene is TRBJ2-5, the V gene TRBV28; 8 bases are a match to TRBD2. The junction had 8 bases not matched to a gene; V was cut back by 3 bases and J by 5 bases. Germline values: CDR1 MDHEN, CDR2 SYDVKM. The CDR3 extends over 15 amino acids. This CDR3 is CASSLYGRAKETQYF. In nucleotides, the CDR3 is TGTGCCAGCAGTTTGTACGGGAGGGCCAAGGAGACCCAGTACTTC.

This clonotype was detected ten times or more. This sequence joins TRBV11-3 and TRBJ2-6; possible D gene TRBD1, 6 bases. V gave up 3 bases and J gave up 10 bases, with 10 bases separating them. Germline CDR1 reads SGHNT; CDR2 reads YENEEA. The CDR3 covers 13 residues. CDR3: CASSLDSSNVLTF. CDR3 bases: TGTGCCAGCAGCTTGGACAGCTCTAACGTCCTGACTTTC. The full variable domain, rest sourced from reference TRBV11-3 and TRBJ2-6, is EAGVVQSPRYKIIEKKQPVAFWCNPISGHNTLYWYLQNLGQGPELLIRYENEEAVDDSQLPKDRFSAERLKGVDSTLKIQPAELGDSAVYLCASSLDSSNVLTFGAGSRLTVL.

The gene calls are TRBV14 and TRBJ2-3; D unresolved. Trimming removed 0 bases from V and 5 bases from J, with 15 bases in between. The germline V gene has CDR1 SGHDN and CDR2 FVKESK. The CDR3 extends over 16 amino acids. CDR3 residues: CASSQDLGYVLDTQYF. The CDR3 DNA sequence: TGTGCCAGCAGCCAAGATTTAGGTTATGTGTTAGATACGCAGTATTTT.

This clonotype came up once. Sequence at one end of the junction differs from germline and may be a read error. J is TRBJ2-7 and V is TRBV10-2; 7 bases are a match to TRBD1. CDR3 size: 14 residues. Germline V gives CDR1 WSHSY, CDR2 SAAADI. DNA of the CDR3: TGCGCCATCAGTGAGTCGACAGGGTCCCACGAGCAGTACTTC. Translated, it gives CAISESTGSHEQYF.

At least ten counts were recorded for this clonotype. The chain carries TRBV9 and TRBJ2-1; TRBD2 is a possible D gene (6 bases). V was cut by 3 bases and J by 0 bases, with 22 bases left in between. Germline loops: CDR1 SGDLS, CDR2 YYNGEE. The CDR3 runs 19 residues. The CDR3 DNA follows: TGTGCCAGCAGCGCAGGAGGGGCGGGTCGAATGAGCTCCTACAATGAGCAGTTCTTC. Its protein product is CASSAGGAGRMSSYNEQFF.

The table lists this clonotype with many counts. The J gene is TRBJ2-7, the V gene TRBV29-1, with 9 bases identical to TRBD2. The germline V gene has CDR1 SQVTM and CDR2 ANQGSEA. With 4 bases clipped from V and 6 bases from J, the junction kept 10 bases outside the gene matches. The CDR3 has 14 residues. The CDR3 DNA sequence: TGCAGCGTTGTTAGCGGGAGTAGGGGCAGCGAGCAGTACTTC. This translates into CSVVSGSRGSEQYF.

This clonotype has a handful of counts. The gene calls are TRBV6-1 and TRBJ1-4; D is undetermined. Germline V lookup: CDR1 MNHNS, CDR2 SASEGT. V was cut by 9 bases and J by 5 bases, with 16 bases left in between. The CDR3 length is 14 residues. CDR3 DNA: TGTGCCAGTTCTAACCGCAAATCCAATGAAAAACTGTTTTTT. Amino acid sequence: CASSNRKSNEKLFF.

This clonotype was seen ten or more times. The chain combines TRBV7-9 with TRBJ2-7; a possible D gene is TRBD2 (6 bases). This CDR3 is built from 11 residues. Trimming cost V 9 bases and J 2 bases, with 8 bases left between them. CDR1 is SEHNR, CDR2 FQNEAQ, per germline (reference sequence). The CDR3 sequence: CASGGAYEQYF. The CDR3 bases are TGTGCCAGTGGAGGGGCCTACGAGCAGTACTTC.

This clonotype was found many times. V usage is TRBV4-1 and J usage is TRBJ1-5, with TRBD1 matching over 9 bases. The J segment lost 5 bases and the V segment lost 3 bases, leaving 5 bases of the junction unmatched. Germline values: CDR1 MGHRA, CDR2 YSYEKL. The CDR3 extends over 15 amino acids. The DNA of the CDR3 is TGCGCCAGCAGCCACCGGGACAGGGCGGATCAGCCCCAGCATTTT. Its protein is CASSHRDRADQPQHF.

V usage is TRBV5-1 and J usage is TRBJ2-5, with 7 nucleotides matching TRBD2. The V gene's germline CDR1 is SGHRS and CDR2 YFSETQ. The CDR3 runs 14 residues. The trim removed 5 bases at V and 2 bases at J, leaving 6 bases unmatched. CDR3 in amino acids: CASRRAGFQETQYF. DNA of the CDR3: TGCGCCAGCAGGAGAGCGGGGTTTCAAGAGACCCAGTACTTC.

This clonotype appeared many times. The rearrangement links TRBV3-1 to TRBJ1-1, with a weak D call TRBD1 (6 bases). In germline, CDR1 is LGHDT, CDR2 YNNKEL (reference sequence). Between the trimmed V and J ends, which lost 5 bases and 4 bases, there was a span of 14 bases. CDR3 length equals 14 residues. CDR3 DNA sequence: TGTGCCAGCAGCTTGGACAGCCTGGGCACTGAAGCTTTCTTT. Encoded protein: CASSLDSLGTEAFF.

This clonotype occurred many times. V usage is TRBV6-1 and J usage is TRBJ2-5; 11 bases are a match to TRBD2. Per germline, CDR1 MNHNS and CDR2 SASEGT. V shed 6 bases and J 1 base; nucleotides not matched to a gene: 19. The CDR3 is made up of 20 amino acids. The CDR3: CASRFRSGTSGGGSQETQYF. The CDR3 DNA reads TGTGCCAGCAGGTTCCGCTCCGGGACTAGCGGAGGGGGTTCCCAAGAGACCCAGTACTTC.

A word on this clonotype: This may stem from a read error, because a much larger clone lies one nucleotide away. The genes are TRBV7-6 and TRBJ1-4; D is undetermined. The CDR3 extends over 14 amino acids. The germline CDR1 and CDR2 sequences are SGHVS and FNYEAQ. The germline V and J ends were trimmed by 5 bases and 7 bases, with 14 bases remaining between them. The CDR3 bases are TGTGCCAGCAGCACCCCCGGGCTTGGTGAAAAACTGTTTTTT. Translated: CASSTPGLGEKLFF.

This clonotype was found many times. The CDR3 sequence: CASSLSGPRLETQYF. As DNA, the CDR3 is TGCGCCAGCAGTTTGTCGGGGCCGCGTCTGGAGACCCAGTACTTC. V usage is TRBV5-1 and J usage is TRBJ2-5; D may correspond to TRBD1 or TRBD2 (5 bases each). The ends were cut back, 5 bases at V and 5 bases at J, with 19 bases in the middle. There are 15 residues in the CDR3. The germline gives CDR1 SGHRS, CDR2 YFSETQ.

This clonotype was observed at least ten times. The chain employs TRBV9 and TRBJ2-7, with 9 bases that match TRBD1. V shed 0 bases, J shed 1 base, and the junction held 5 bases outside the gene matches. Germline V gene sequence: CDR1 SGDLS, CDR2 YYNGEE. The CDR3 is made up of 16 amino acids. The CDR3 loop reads CASSVDGTGYSYEQYF. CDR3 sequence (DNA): TGTGCCAGCAGCGTAGATGGGACAGGGTATTCCTACGAGCAGTACTTC. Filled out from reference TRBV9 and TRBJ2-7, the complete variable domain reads DSGVTQTPKHLITATGQRVTLRCSPRSGDLSVYWYQQSLDQGLQFLIQYYNGEERAKGNILERFSAQQFPDLHSELNLSSLELGDSALYFCASSVDGTGYSYEQYFGPGTRLTVT.